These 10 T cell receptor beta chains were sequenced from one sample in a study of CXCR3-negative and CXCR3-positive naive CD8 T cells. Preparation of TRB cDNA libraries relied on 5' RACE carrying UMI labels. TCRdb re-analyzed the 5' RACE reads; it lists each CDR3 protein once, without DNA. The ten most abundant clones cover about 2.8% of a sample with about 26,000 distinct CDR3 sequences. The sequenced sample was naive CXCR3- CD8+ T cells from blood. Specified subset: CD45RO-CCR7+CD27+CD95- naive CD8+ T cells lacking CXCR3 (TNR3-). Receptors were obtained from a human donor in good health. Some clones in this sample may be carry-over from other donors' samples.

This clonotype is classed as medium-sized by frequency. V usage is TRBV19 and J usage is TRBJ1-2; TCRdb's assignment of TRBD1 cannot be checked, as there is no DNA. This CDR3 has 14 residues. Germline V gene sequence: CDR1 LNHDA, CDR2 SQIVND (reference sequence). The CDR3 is CASSFTGTGFGYTF.

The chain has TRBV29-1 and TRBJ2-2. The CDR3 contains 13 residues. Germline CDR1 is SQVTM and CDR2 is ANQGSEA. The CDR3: CSVGPVQYGELFF.

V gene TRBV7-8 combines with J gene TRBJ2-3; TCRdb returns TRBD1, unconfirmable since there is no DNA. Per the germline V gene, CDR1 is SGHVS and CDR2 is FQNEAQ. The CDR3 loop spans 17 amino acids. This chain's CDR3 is CASSLVRAGPSTDTQYF.

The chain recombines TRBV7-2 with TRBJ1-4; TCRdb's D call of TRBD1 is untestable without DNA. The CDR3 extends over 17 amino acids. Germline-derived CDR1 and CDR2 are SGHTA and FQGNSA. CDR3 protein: CASSLSPLPATNEKLFF.

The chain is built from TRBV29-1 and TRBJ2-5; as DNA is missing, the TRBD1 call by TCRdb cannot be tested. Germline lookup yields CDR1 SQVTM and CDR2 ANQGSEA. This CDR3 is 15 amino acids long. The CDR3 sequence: CSVLLGTGGVKTQYF. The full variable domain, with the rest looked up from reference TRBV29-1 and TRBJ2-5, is SAVISQKPSRDICQRGTSLTIQCQVDSQVTMMFWYRQQPGQSLTLIATANQGSEATYESGFVIDKFPISRPNLTFSTLTVSNMSPEDSSIYLCSVLLGTGGVKTQYFGPGTRLLVL.

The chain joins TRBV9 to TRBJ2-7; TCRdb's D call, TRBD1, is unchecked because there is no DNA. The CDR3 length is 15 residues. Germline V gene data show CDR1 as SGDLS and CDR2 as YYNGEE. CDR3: CASSLTGAVAYEQYF.

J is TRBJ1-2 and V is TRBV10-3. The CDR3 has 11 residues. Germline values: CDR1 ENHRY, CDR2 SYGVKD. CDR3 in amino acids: CAITENYGYTF.

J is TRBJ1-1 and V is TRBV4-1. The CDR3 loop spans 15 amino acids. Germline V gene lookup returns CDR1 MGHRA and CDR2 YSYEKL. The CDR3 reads CASSQDARSNTEAFF.

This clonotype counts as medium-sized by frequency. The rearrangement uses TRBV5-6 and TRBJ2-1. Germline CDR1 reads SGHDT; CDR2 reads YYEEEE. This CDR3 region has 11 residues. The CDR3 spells CASSLGNEQFF.

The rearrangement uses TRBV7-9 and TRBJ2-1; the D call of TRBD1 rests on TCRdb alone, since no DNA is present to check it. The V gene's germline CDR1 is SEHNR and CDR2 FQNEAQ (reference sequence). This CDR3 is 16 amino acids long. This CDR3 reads CASSPTGTASYNEQFF.